This T cell receptor beta chain was documented in a study of CD8 T cells in Susac syndrome. The authors carried out high-throughput sequencing of TCR beta. They applied it to CD8+ and CD4+ T cells obtained from blood. Controls matched for sex and age were healthy donors. Negative isolation was used for CD8+ and CD4+ T cells, and FACS enrichment was applied to TEMRA cells. RNA was extracted with the RNeasy kit, and a quantity of roughly 0.45 to 1 ug was reverse transcribed using random hexamers. A multiplex approach, immunoSEQ multiplex PCR, amplified TCR beta CDR3 across 54 Vbeta and 13 Jbeta. In TCRdb, the immunoSEQ multiplex PCR reads were re-called with MiXCR into one record per CDR3 protein. The profile covers about 120,000 distinct CDR3 sequences, with around 92% appearing a single time and about 0.12% taken by the ten largest. V lost 6 bases and J lost 1, with 11 bases in between. This CDR3 is built from 14 residues.

This receptor was taken from a human donor in good health. V and J are TRBV12-3 or TRBV12-4 and TRBJ2-3; D is perhaps TRBD2 (5 bases). The sequencing sample was made of CD8+ T cells from PBMCs. The CDR3: CASRLAQRTDTQYF. CDR3 DNA: TGTGCCAGCAGGCTAGCTCAGCGCACAGATACGCAGTATTTT.